One sample yielded the 9 T cell receptor beta chains listed below, sequenced in a study of T cells after yellow fever vaccination. TCRdb re-called the 5' RACE reads through MiXCR, storing one row per CDR3 protein. Of 250,000 to 300,000 distinct CDR3 sequences listed, around 10% are singletons. This sample comprised CD4+ T cells sorted from PBMCs, obtained 5 days after the yellow fever booster vaccination. Every receptor here comes from a man aged 18 to 30 who received the YFV17D yellow fever vaccine.

Many counts were recorded for this clonotype. The rearrangement joins TRBV20-1 to TRBJ2-7, with unresolved D. With 5 bases removed from V and 0 bases from J, the gap between germline ends came to 11 bases. CDR1 DFQATT and CDR2 SNEGSKA come from the germline V gene (reference sequence). This CDR3 has 13 amino acids. This CDR3 is CSAFRPSSYEQYV. The CDR3 nucleotides are TGCAGTGCTTTCCGGCCGAGCTCCTACGAGCAGTACGTC.

The gene calls are TRBV20-1 and TRBJ1-6; D is ambiguous. Germline V CDR1 and CDR2: DFQATT, SNEGSKA (reference sequence). CDR3 size: 13 residues. Deletions cut 3 bases from V and 11 bases from J, with 14 bases between. CDR3 loop: CSARSGGVPPLHF. In DNA form, the CDR3 reads TGCAGTGCTAGGTCGGGTGGGGTGCCACCCCTCCACTTT.

This chain connects TRBV20-1 to TRBJ2-3, with D unclear. The germline V gene has CDR1 DFQATT and CDR2 SNEGSKA (reference sequence). V was shortened by 0 bases and J by 5 bases, with 9 bases between the two germline ends. The CDR3 consists of 13 residues. CDR3 DNA: TGCAGTGCTAGAGAGCCTTTAAAAGATACGCAGTATTTT. This translates into CSAREPLKDTQYF.

In this sample, this clonotype turned up many times. The chain has TRBV9 and TRBJ1-3; D call uncertain. The CDR3 runs to 14 residues. The germline V and J ends were trimmed by 3 bases and 4 bases, with 11 bases remaining between them. The germline gives CDR1 SGDLS, CDR2 YYNGEE. CDR3 residues: CASSAGLFGNTIYF. CDR3 sequence (DNA): TGTGCCAGCAGCGCCGGACTGTTCGGAAACACCATATATTTT.

In its sample, this clonotype was seen a few times. CDR3 region: CSARDKGRGGSSTDTQYF. Here the CDR3 DNA reads TGCAGTGCTAGAGATAAGGGTCGGGGGGGAAGTAGCACAGATACGCAGTATTTT. The chain joins TRBV20-1 to TRBJ2-3; 8 bases line up with TRBD2. The germline CDR1 and CDR2 sequences are DFQATT and SNEGSKA (reference sequence). J was trimmed by 0 bases and V by 0 bases; bases with no gene match: 11. This CDR3 contains 18 residues.

This chain uses TRBV18 with TRBJ2-7, with 7 positions matching TRBD1. The trim removed 4 bases at V and 6 bases at J, leaving 3 bases unmatched. Germline lookup yields CDR1 KGHSH and CDR2 LQKENI. CDR3 length: 12 residues. CDR3 loop: CASSLDRVEQYV. The CDR3 DNA sequence: TGTGCCAGCTCACTAGACAGGGTCGAGCAGTACGTC.

This clonotype has ten or more counts. The rearrangement joins TRBV6-6 to TRBJ2-1; D uncertain. The germline V gene encodes CDR1 MNHNY and CDR2 SVGAGI (reference sequence). Trimming pared 4 bases from V and 12 bases from J, leaving 16 bases between. The CDR3 is made up of 13 amino acids. The CDR3: CASSSPGPSGQFF. DNA of the CDR3: TGTGCCAGCAGTTCTCCGGGCCCATCGGGGCAGTTCTTC.

The V and J genes are TRBV29-1 and TRBJ1-1; D ambiguous. Germline-derived CDR1 and CDR2 are SQVTM and ANQGSEA. V gave up 3 bases and J gave up 1 base, with 9 bases separating them. This CDR3 comprises 13 residues. The CDR3 here is CSVDAEPNTEAFF. CDR3 nucleotide sequence: TGCAGCGTTGATGCGGAGCCGAACACTGAAGCTTTCTTT.

This clonotype appeared many times. This chain joins TRBV5-1 and TRBJ1-2, with a tentative D call TRBD1 (5 bases). The germline V gene has CDR1 SGHRS and CDR2 YFSETQ. V was shortened by 1 base and J by 8 bases, with 15 bases between the two germline ends. The CDR3 is made up of 14 amino acids. This CDR3 is CASSLSGYGQGYTF. In nucleotides, the CDR3 is TGCGCCAGCAGCTTGTCAGGGTATGGTCAAGGCTACACCTTC. The whole variable domain, filled in from reference TRBV5-1 and TRBJ1-2, reads KAGVTQTPRYLIKTRGQQVTLSCSPISGHRSVSWYQQTPGQGLQFLFEYFSETQRNKGNFPGRFSGRQFSNSRSEMNVSTLELGDSALYLCASSLSGYGQGYTFGSGTRLTVV.